These 32 T cell receptor beta chains originate from one sample sequenced in a study of control samples from healthy donors and cancer patients. The protocol was immunoSEQ multiplex PCR, while the TCRdb copy is restricted to in-frame clones and leaves out a portion. The table includes around 230,000 clones, just under 95% detected once. The specimen was blood. All receptors come from a man aged 50 to 59 in good health.

V gene TRBV5-1 combines with J gene TRBJ2-6; D not certain. CDR1 is SGHRS and CDR2 is YFSETQ in the germline V gene. Trimming shortened V by 4 bases and J by 2 bases, and 10 bases separated the two germline ends. This CDR3 has 15 amino acids. The CDR3 here is CASSLTEPGANVLTF. Here the CDR3 DNA reads TGCGCCAGCAGCCTGACGGAGCCTGGGGCCAACGTCCTGACTTTC. The full variable domain, with the rest looked up from reference TRBV5-1 and TRBJ2-6, is KAGVTQTPRYLIKTRGQQVTLSCSPISGHRSVSWYQQTPGQGLQFLFEYFSETQRNKGNFPGRFSGRQFSNSRSEMNVSTLELGDSALYLCASSLTEPGANVLTFGAGSRLTVL.

V is TRBV24-1 and J is TRBJ1-5; 8 bases are a match to TRBD1. The CDR3 is 16 amino acids. Trimming took 7 bases from V and 0 from J; bases not matched to a gene: 7. From germline, CDR1 is KGHDR and CDR2 SFDVKD. The DNA for the CDR3 is TGTGCCACCAGCCCCGGACAGGGATATAGCAATCAGCCCCAGCATTTT. Translated: CATSPGQGYSNQPQHF.

V and J are TRBV7-2 and TRBJ1-2; D might be TRBD1 (6 bases). Germline assignment: CDR1 SGHTA and CDR2 FQGNSA. The CDR3 is 16 amino acids. Trimming removed 4 bases from V and 5 bases from J, with 20 bases in between. The CDR3 is CASSSGGGDKAYGYTF. In DNA, the CDR3 is TGTGCCAGCAGCTCCGGAGGAGGGGACAAAGCGTATGGCTACACCTTC.

The J gene is TRBJ2-3, the V gene TRBV15; TRBD1 might be the D (6 bases). The CDR3 has 15 residues. The V gene lost 4 bases and the J gene lost 6 bases, with 17 bases spanning the gap. The germline gives CDR1 LNHNV, CDR2 YYDKDF (reference sequence). The CDR3 region has the DNA TGTGCCACCAGCAAACACCGGACAGACTCGGATACGCAGTATTTT. Protein product: CATSKHRTDSDTQYF.

This clone occurred once. The rearrangement uses TRBV15 and TRBJ2-5; D possibly matches TRBD1 or TRBD2 (5 bases each). Deletions cut 2 bases from V and 3 bases from J, with 10 bases between. In germline, CDR1 is LNHNV, CDR2 YYDKDF (reference sequence). This CDR3 has 14 amino acids. CDR3 in DNA: TGTGCCACCAGCAGACCGGGACGGGAAGAGACCCAGTACTTC. This encodes CATSRPGREETQYF.

The genes are TRBV7-2 and TRBJ2-5; TRBD2 aligns across 12 bases. With V trimmed by 0 bases and J by 5 bases, 4 bases remained unmatched. This CDR3 is built from 16 residues. Germline-derived CDR1 and CDR2 are SGHTA and FQGNSA. The CDR3 bases are TGTGCCAGCAGCTTAGCGCTAGCGGGGGGGCAGGAGACCCAGTACTTC. Residues: CASSLALAGGQETQYF.

The rearrangement links TRBV5-1 to TRBJ1-6; 7 bases map to TRBD1. The germline CDR1 and CDR2 sequences are SGHRS and YFSETQ. The CDR3 totals 15 residues. J was trimmed by 6 bases and V by 0 bases; bases with no gene match: 3. The chain's CDR3 is CASSLGQGPNSPLHF. CDR3 sequence (DNA): TGCGCCAGCAGCTTGGGACAGGGACCTAATTCACCCCTCCACTTT.

The V call is TRBV28, the J call TRBJ1-2; D not certain. This CDR3 is 12 amino acids long. Trimming pared 3 bases from V and 8 bases from J, leaving 10 bases between. Per the germline V gene, CDR1 is MDHEN and CDR2 is SYDVKM. The CDR3: CASSLRDSGYTF. CDR3 in DNA: TGTGCCAGCAGTTTGAGGGATAGCGGCTACACCTTC.

The chain links TRBV2 to TRBJ2-1; 7 bases fit TRBD1. This CDR3 is 14 amino acids long. CDR1 SNHLY and CDR2 FYNNEI come from the germline V gene. The J segment lost 3 bases and the V segment lost 11 bases, leaving 10 bases of the junction unmatched. In DNA form, the CDR3 reads TGTGCCGCCCGACAGGGTTCGTTCTACAATGAGCAGTTCTTC. As protein: CAARQGSFYNEQFF.

The J gene is TRBJ2-2, the V gene TRBV5-1; D perhaps matches TRBD1 (6 bases). Trimming took off 3 bases at V and 4 bases at J, with 10 bases between the two ends. This CDR3 is built from 14 residues. Germline V lookup: CDR1 SGHRS, CDR2 YFSETQ. The CDR3 sequence is CASSSTGSTGELFF. The CDR3 nucleotides are TGCGCCAGCAGCTCCACAGGGTCCACCGGGGAGCTGTTTTTT.

The chain has TRBV2 and TRBJ1-6; D is uncertain. The V and J ends lost 8 bases and 8 bases respectively, with 19 bases between them. Germline loops: CDR1 SNHLY, CDR2 FYNNEI. This CDR3 is 15 amino acids long. The CDR3 bases are TGTGCCAGCCCCTCTCCGGTTAAGGAAGATTCACCCCTCCACTTT. Its protein is CASPSPVKEDSPLHF.

The chain carries TRBV9 and TRBJ1-2; 8 bases align to TRBD1. The CDR3 has 14 residues. Germline loops: CDR1 SGDLS, CDR2 YYNGEE. V lost 4 bases and J lost 5; bases outside the gene matches: 7. This CDR3 is CASSPRTGKYGYTF. CDR3 DNA: TGTGCCAGCAGCCCCCGGACAGGGAAATATGGCTACACCTTC.

V is TRBV2 and J is TRBJ2-2, with 9 bases that match TRBD1. Per germline, CDR1 SNHLY and CDR2 FYNNEI. The V segment lost 4 bases and the J segment 8 bases; nucleotides outside the gene matches: 5. The CDR3 has 14 residues. The CDR3 nucleotides read TGTGCCAGCAGTGGGACAGGGGCTGAGGGGGAGCTGTTTTTT. Its translation: CASSGTGAEGELFF.

The chain carries TRBV4-2 and TRBJ2-2; D is undetermined. The CDR3 is made up of 15 amino acids. CDR1 LGHNA and CDR2 YNFKEQ come from the germline V gene. The V end lost 3 bases, the J end lost 11 bases, and 19 bases lay between the germline ends. CDR3 sequence (DNA): TGTGCCAGCAGCCAGATACCAACTATCACGTATGAGCTGTTTTTT. The encoded protein is CASSQIPTITYELFF.

The chain combines TRBV19 with TRBJ1-5, with D uncertain. The CDR3 consists of 14 residues. Germline-derived CDR1 and CDR2 are LNHDA and SQIVND (reference sequence). V lost 5 bases and J 3 bases, leaving 11 bases between the germline ends. In nucleotides, the CDR3 is TGTGCCAGTAGTCCAGACAAGGCCAATCAGCCCCAGCATTTT. Amino acids: CASSPDKANQPQHF.

The chain employs TRBV19 and TRBJ1-1, with D hard to call. Germline assignment: CDR1 LNHDA and CDR2 SQIVND (reference sequence). The length of the CDR3 is 14 residues. Deletions cut 6 bases from V and 0 bases from J, with 11 bases between. CDR3 loop: CASSERAVNTEAFF. The CDR3 nucleotides read TGTGCCAGTAGCGAAAGGGCGGTGAACACTGAAGCTTTCTTT.

The chain employs TRBV5-1 and TRBJ1-6; TRBD1 agrees at 9 bases. V lost 0 bases and J lost 6; bases outside the gene matches: 1. Germline CDR1 SGHRS, CDR2 YFSETQ. The CDR3 spans 15 residues. DNA of the CDR3: TGCGCCAGCAGCTTGGACAGGGGGCGTAATTCACCCCTCCACTTT. Its protein product is CASSLDRGRNSPLHF.

The chain couples TRBV11-2 to TRBJ1-1, with D perhaps matching TRBD1 (5 bases). CDR1 SGHAT and CDR2 FQNNGV come from the germline V gene. This CDR3 region has 13 residues. Trimming took 0 bases from V and 11 from J, leaving 13 bases between them. The CDR3 loop is CASSLDRGTGAFF. The CDR3 DNA is TGTGCCAGCAGCTTAGATCGGGGGACCGGGGCTTTCTTT.

The chain carries TRBV4-1 and TRBJ1-1, with D tentatively TRBD1 (5 bases). Germline loops: CDR1 MGHRA, CDR2 YSYEKL. CDR3 length: 18 residues. Trimming removed 4 bases at V and 0 bases at J, with 21 bases between. This CDR3 is CASSPGLLGRRMNTEAFF. DNA for the CDR3: TGCGCCAGCAGCCCTGGGTTGTTGGGGCGCAGGATGAACACTGAAGCTTTCTTT.

The rearrangement uses TRBV6-6 and TRBJ1-2; 10 nucleotides agree with TRBD1. The CDR3 extends over 15 amino acids. With V trimmed by 10 bases and J by 4 bases, 12 bases remained unmatched. CDR1 is MNHNY and CDR2 is SVGAGI in the germline V gene (reference sequence). The CDR3 protein is CAISGTGDNSYGYTF. CDR3 sequence (DNA): TGTGCCATCTCCGGGACAGGGGATAATAGCTATGGCTACACCTTC.

The CDR3 DNA is TGTGCCAGCAGCCGGGACAGGAGCGTCTATGGCTACACCTTC. Protein: CASSRDRSVYGYTF. The chain links TRBV14 to TRBJ1-2; 8 bases align to TRBD1. With 4 bases clipped from V and 4 bases from J, the junction kept 5 bases outside the gene matches. Germline loops: CDR1 SGHDN, CDR2 FVKESK. The CDR3 runs 14 residues.

The rearrangement joins TRBV7-8 to TRBJ1-2, with a weak D call TRBD1 (5 bases). Germline V lookup: CDR1 SGHVS, CDR2 FQNEAQ. V was shortened by 1 base and J by 8 bases, with 11 bases between the two germline ends. This CDR3 has 13 amino acids. This CDR3 is CASSLVSGTGYTF. CDR3 DNA: TGTGCCAGCAGCTTAGTATCAGGGACGGGCTACACCTTC. The full variable domain, completed using reference TRBV7-8 and TRBJ1-2, is GAGVSQSPRYKVAKRGQDVALRCDPISGHVSLFWYQQALGQGPEFLTYFQNEAQLDKSGLPSDRFFAERPEGSVSTLKIQRTQQEDSAVYLCASSLVSGTGYTFGSGTRLTVV.

The J gene is TRBJ1-5, the V gene TRBV6-6, with TRBD1 as a possible D gene (6 bases). Germline CDR1 MNHNY, CDR2 SVGAGI (reference sequence). The ends were cut back, 6 bases at V and 2 bases at J, with 8 bases in the middle. The CDR3 sequence is 13 residues long. The CDR3 nucleotides are TGTGCCAGCAGCCGGGGGCGCAATCAGCCCCAGCATTTT. Translating it yields CASSRGRNQPQHF.

This sequence joins TRBV7-2 and TRBJ2-5; D gene ambiguous. The length of the CDR3 is 15 residues. Trimming took 1 base from V and 2 from J, leaving 11 bases between them. The germline V gene encodes CDR1 SGHTA and CDR2 FQGNSA. CDR3 sequence: CASSLDFGRQETQYF. In DNA form, the CDR3 reads TGTGCCAGCAGCTTAGATTTCGGTAGGCAAGAGACCCAGTACTTC.

The CDR3 bases are TGTGCCAGCAGCTTCACCGGGGAGCTGTTTTTT. It specifies CASSFTGELFF. The genes are TRBV11-3 and TRBJ2-2; D remains ambiguous. The CDR3 runs to 11 residues. Trimming shortened V by 3 bases and J by 4 bases, and 0 bases separated the two germline ends. Germline V lookup: CDR1 SGHNT, CDR2 YENEEA.

This clone occurred a few times. V gene TRBV5-1 combines with J gene TRBJ1-5, with a possible D match to TRBD1 (5 bases). The CDR3 consists of 17 residues. Trimming removed 4 bases at V and 0 bases at J, with 17 bases between. Germline lookup yields CDR1 SGHRS and CDR2 YFSETQ. As DNA, the CDR3 is TGCGCCAGCAGCCCCGGGACCTACGGGGCTAGCAATCAGCCCCAGCATTTT. Translated: CASSPGTYGASNQPQHF.

This rearrangement joins TRBV29-1 to TRBJ1-1, with 10 bases that match TRBD1. The CDR3 extends over 13 amino acids. Germline V gene data show CDR1 as SQVTM and CDR2 as ANQGSEA. The V segment lost 8 bases and the J segment 4 bases; nucleotides outside the gene matches: 7. The CDR3 coding sequence is TGCAGCATCTCGGGACAGGGGCTCACTGAAGCTTTCTTT. It specifies CSISGQGLTEAFF.

This chain joins TRBV2 and TRBJ1-5; D gene ambiguous. The V and J ends lost 8 bases and 4 bases respectively, with 12 bases between them. The CDR3 is made up of 13 amino acids. CDR1 and CDR2 (germline): SNHLY, FYNNEI. CDR3 region: CASGSGENQPQHF. As DNA, the CDR3 is TGTGCCAGCGGGTCAGGAGAAAATCAGCCCCAGCATTTT. The complete variable domain, with remaining parts taken from reference TRBV2 and TRBJ1-5, reads EPEVTQTPSHQVTQMGQEVILRCVPISNHLYFYWYRQILGQKVEFLVSFYNNEISEKSEIFDDQFSVERPDGSNFTLKIRSTKLEDSAMYFCASGSGENQPQHFGDGTRLSIL.

V gene TRBV20-1 combines with J gene TRBJ2-1, with TRBD2 matching over 9 bases. Looked up from germline, CDR1 is DFQATT and CDR2 is SNEGSKA (reference sequence). CDR3 length: 17 amino acids. With 3 bases clipped from V and 1 base from J, the junction kept 10 bases outside the gene matches. The CDR3 spells CSASRSGGSLSYNEQFF. The DNA of the CDR3 is TGCAGTGCTAGTAGAAGCGGGGGGTCCCTTTCCTACAATGAGCAGTTCTTC.

The chain couples TRBV28 to TRBJ1-4; possible D gene TRBD1, 5 bases. The CDR3 has 15 amino acids. Germline V gene sequence: CDR1 MDHEN, CDR2 SYDVKM. The ends were cut back, 3 bases at V and 8 bases at J, with 16 bases in the middle. The CDR3 sequence is CASSFQGSGSEKLFF. The CDR3, as DNA: TGTGCCAGCAGTTTCCAGGGATCGGGGAGCGAAAAACTGTTTTTT.

As regards this clone: At the DNA level, this CDR3 is encoded by other sequences in the same sample as well. The gene calls are TRBV15 and TRBJ2-7; no clear D gene. The CDR3 consists of 13 residues. V was pared by 0 bases and J by 2 bases, with 5 bases between. Per germline, CDR1 LNHNV and CDR2 YYDKDF (reference sequence). The CDR3: CATSRDSTYEQYF. The CDR3 nucleotides are TGTGCCACCAGCAGAGACTCCACCTACGAGCAGTACTTC.

V gene TRBV11-2 combines with J gene TRBJ2-3, with no clear D. Trimming left V 5 bases short and J 1 base short, with 19 bases between. The CDR3 runs to 17 residues. Germline V CDR1 and CDR2: SGHAT, FQNNGV. In DNA, the CDR3 is TGTGCCAGCAGCAACAGACCCAAATCCTACCGCACAGATACGCAGTATTTT. This codes for CASSNRPKSYRTDTQYF.